Presented here are 19 T cell receptor beta chains from one specimen sequenced in a study of blood T cell repertoires in COVID-19. Clones were read by immunoSEQ multiplex PCR, and TCRdb kept only the in-frame ones, dropping some. The sample consists of around 170,000 clones, about 88% of them appearing once. The sequenced sample consisted of peripheral blood. These receptor sequences come from a woman younger than 45 with active or convalescent COVID-19.

This chain joins TRBV12-3 or TRBV12-4 and TRBJ2-1, with D possibly TRBD1 on 5 matching bases. Deletions cut 8 bases from V and 3 bases from J, with 11 bases between. The CDR3 is 13 residues long. CDR3 bases: TGTGCCAGCGGTCCAGGGAACTACAATGAGCAGTTCTTC. It translates to CASGPGNYNEQFF.

This clone is a singleton in its sample. V usage is TRBV27 and J usage is TRBJ1-5, with D possibly being TRBD1 (6 bases). The CDR3 sequence is 15 residues long. Trimming pared 5 bases from V and 4 bases from J, leaving 15 bases between. The germline V gene has CDR1 MNHEY and CDR2 SMNVEV (reference sequence). The CDR3 nucleotides are TGTGCCAGCAGTAGACTCTACAGGGTGAATCAGCCCCAGCATTTT. Residues: CASSRLYRVNQPQHF.

The chain uses TRBV27 and TRBJ1-6; unclear D gene. The germline V gene has CDR1 MNHEY and CDR2 SMNVEV (reference sequence). This CDR3 contains 17 residues. V lost 1 base, J lost 7 bases, and 17 bases lay in between. CDR3 region: CASSLFLVGGRNSPLHF. The CDR3 region has the DNA TGTGCCAGCAGTTTATTCCTGGTCGGAGGGAGGAATTCACCCCTCCACTTT.

The rearrangement joins TRBV6-6 to TRBJ1-3; unclear D gene. In germline, CDR1 is MNHNY, CDR2 SVGAGI (reference sequence). Trimming removed 0 bases from V and 2 bases from J, with 5 bases in between. This CDR3 has 14 amino acids. The CDR3 region is CASSYSYPGNTIYF. Written as DNA, the CDR3 is TGTGCCAGCAGTTACTCGTATCCTGGAAACACCATATATTTT.

The count of this clone is one. This chain joins TRBV6-6 and TRBJ2-2, with 7 nucleotides matching TRBD1. With 7 bases clipped from V and 4 bases from J, the junction kept 3 bases outside the gene matches. CDR3 length: 13 amino acids. Germline V CDR1 and CDR2: MNHNY, SVGAGI (reference sequence). CDR3 amino acids: CASKQGPTGELFF. The CDR3 nucleotides read TGTGCCAGCAAACAGGGGCCCACCGGGGAGCTGTTTTTT.

This chain uses TRBV3-1 (or the pseudogene TRBV3-2) with TRBJ1-1; the D gene is possibly TRBD1 (5 bases). This CDR3 has 18 residues. V lost 2 bases, J lost 5 bases, and 24 bases lay in between. Germline lookup yields CDR1 LGHDT and CDR2 YNNKEL (reference sequence). The DNA for the CDR3 is TGTGCCAGCAGCCAATTTCGTCGTGGTGGGGACGGGGGGACTGAAGCTTTCTTT. As protein: CASSQFRRGGDGGTEAFF.

This rearrangement joins TRBV19 to TRBJ1-2; D is uncertain. The CDR3 length is 14 residues. V lost 3 bases and J 5 bases, leaving 13 bases between the germline ends. CDR1 LNHDA and CDR2 SQIVND come from the germline V gene (reference sequence). CDR3 region: CASSIKEGQYGYTF. The DNA for the CDR3 is TGTGCCAGTAGTATTAAGGAGGGTCAGTATGGCTACACCTTC.

This chain links TRBV28 with TRBJ1-1; 10 positions match TRBD1. Germline-derived CDR1 and CDR2 are MDHEN and SYDVKM. CDR3 size: 15 residues. The V segment lost 8 bases and the J segment 1 base; nucleotides outside the gene matches: 7. The CDR3 spells CASGRDRGRNTEAFF. CDR3 DNA sequence: TGTGCCAGCGGACGGGACAGGGGCAGGAACACTGAAGCTTTCTTT. Using reference TRBV28 and TRBJ1-1 for the parts outside the CDR3, the full variable domain is DVKVTQSSRYLVKRTGEKVFLECVQDMDHENMFWYRQDPGLGLRLIYFSYDVKMKEKGDIPEGYSVSREKKERFSLILESASTNQTSMYLCASGRDRGRNTEAFFGQGTRLTVV.

This clone was detected only a few times. V and J are TRBV9 and TRBJ2-2, with TRBD1 matching 9 bases. The CDR3 is 15 amino acids. Germline trimming cut 2 bases from V and 7 bases from J; bases unmatched to any gene: 6. From germline, CDR1 is SGDLS and CDR2 YYNGEE. CDR3 region: CASSVGQGYGGELFF. CDR3 DNA sequence: TGTGCCAGCAGCGTTGGACAGGGGTACGGCGGGGAGCTGTTTTTT.

This clone was seen a few times. The chain couples TRBV19 to TRBJ1-1; no definite D call. The germline V and J ends were trimmed by 7 bases and 0 bases, with 12 bases remaining between them. CDR1 and CDR2 from the germline V gene are LNHDA and SQIVND (reference sequence). The CDR3 sequence is 14 residues long. The CDR3 DNA reads as TGTGCCAGTAAGAGCGGATACATGAACACTGAAGCTTTCTTT. It codes for CASKSGYMNTEAFF.

This chain links TRBV20-1 with TRBJ1-1; D possibly corresponds to TRBD1 (6 bases). The CDR3 spans 10 residues. V gave up 5 bases and J gave up 10 bases, with 11 bases separating them. CDR1 DFQATT and CDR2 SNEGSKA come from the germline V gene (reference sequence). CDR3 in DNA: TGCAGTGCTTCGGACAGTCGAGCTTTCTTT. Protein: CSASDSRAFF.

This clone was counted a single time. The chain has TRBV10-3 and TRBJ1-4, with 10 bases aligning to TRBD1. The V and J ends lost 3 bases and 6 bases, in that order; junction bases with no gene match: 4. The CDR3 has 15 amino acids. From germline, CDR1 is ENHRY and CDR2 SYGVKD. The CDR3 reads CAISDSGTGDEKLFF. The CDR3 DNA reads TGTGCCATCAGTGACTCCGGGACAGGGGATGAAAAACTGTTTTTT.

CDR3 bases: TGTGCCAGCAGCCAACCGGGACAGGGGGCTACTCAGCCCCAGCATTTT. Translated: CASSQPGQGATQPQHF. The chain links TRBV4-2 to TRBJ1-5; 12 nucleotides align to TRBD1. V trimming: 2 bases; J trimming: 6 bases; junction bases outside the gene matches: 5. The CDR3 spans 16 residues. CDR1 and CDR2 from the germline V gene are LGHNA and YNFKEQ.

The chain employs TRBV6-5 and TRBJ2-2; 7 nucleotides line up with TRBD1. The CDR3 is 13 residues long. V was pared by 10 bases and J by 8 bases, with 10 bases of the junction left unmatched. From germline, CDR1 is MNHEY and CDR2 SVGAGI. The CDR3 region is CAIGGQLVGELFF. CDR3 DNA sequence: TGTGCCATAGGGGGACAGTTAGTTGGGGAGCTGTTTTTT.

This clone occurred once. The chain has TRBV18 and TRBJ1-5; possible D gene TRBD1, 5 bases. The CDR3 has 16 residues. The germline gives CDR1 KGHSH, CDR2 LQKENI. The ends were cut back, 3 bases at V and 3 bases at J, with 15 bases in the middle. The CDR3, as DNA: TGTGCCAGCTCACCCATCACTGGGGGGGTCAATCAGCCCCAGCATTTT. Translating it yields CASSPITGGVNQPQHF.

The chain links TRBV13 to TRBJ1-3; D remains ambiguous. Trimming cost V 4 bases and J 8 bases, with 15 bases left between them. Germline V gives CDR1 PRHDT, CDR2 FYEKMQ (reference sequence). There are 14 residues in the CDR3. The CDR3 loop is CASSSAGQRDTIYF. The CDR3 nucleotides read TGTGCCAGCAGCTCGGCCGGCCAGCGGGACACCATATATTTT.

The CDR3 loop reads CASSLGGAWTEAFF. The CDR3 DNA reads as TGTGCCAGCAGTCTAGGGGGGGCGTGGACTGAAGCTTTCTTT. The chain carries TRBV28 and TRBJ1-1, with a tentative D call TRBD1 (6 bases). V dropped 5 bases and J dropped 5 bases, with 15 bases sitting between them. The CDR3 is 14 residues long. Germline V gene lookup returns CDR1 MDHEN and CDR2 SYDVKM.

With respect to this clone: The sample holds other DNA sequences that translate to the same CDR3. The chain joins TRBV7-2 to TRBJ2-5; 10 nucleotides match TRBD1. There are 14 residues in the CDR3. J lost 4 bases, V lost 5 bases, and 4 bases had no gene match. Germline lookup yields CDR1 SGHTA and CDR2 FQGNSA. The CDR3 bases are TGTGCCAGCAGCCTGGACAGGGGGGGAGAGACCCAGTACTTC. It encodes CASSLDRGGETQYF.

The rearrangement uses TRBV5-1 and TRBJ1-3, with 7 bases that match TRBD1. Trimming removed 0 bases from V and 0 bases from J; junction bases left unmatched: 6. Germline V gene data show CDR1 as SGHRS and CDR2 as YFSETQ. This CDR3 is 17 amino acids long. In nucleotides, the CDR3 is TGCGCCAGCAGCTTGGGGGGACAGTCGTCCTCTGGAAACACCATATATTTT. Translated: CASSLGGQSSSGNTIYF.